Below are 31 T cell receptor beta chains sequenced from a single sample in a study of beta chain features in type 1 diabetes. Study-wide findings and caveats: In all four CD4+ subsets, TCRB CDR3 length was significantly, moderately reduced in type 1 diabetes.

The antigens for these receptors are not known. What was sequenced were expressed TCRB transcripts, since all of the isolated RNA had been reverse transcribed. Sequencing was performed with immunoSEQ multiplex PCR; in TCRdb, only in-frame clones are kept and a portion is missing. Found here are 500,000 to 800,000 clones, roughly 12% of them singletons; the top ten hold more than 0.09%. Source material: naive CD4+ T cells from blood. All receptors derive from a man aged 25 to 45 with type 1 diabetes.

This clone was detected a few times. This sequence joins TRBV9 and TRBJ2-3; D remains unclear. CDR3 length equals 15 residues. The V and J ends lost 4 bases and 4 bases respectively, with 16 bases between them. Germline values: CDR1 SGDLS, CDR2 YYNGEE. The CDR3 loop is CASSLSSPVADTQYF. CDR3 DNA sequence: TGTGCCAGCAGCCTCAGCTCTCCGGTGGCAGATACGCAGTATTTT. Drawing the rest from reference TRBV9 and TRBJ2-3, the complete variable domain is DSGVTQTPKHLITATGQRVTLRCSPRSGDLSVYWYQQSLDQGLQFLIQYYNGEERAKGNILERFSAQQFPDLHSELNLSSLELGDSALYFCASSLSSPVADTQYFGPGTRLTVL.

The chain recombines TRBV7-8 with TRBJ2-1; 9 bases match TRBD1. V shed 5 bases, J shed 8 bases, and the junction held 7 bases outside the gene matches. Germline V lookup: CDR1 SGHVS, CDR2 FQNEAQ. This CDR3 region has 14 residues. The CDR3: CASSPGTGTYEQFF. The CDR3 nucleotides are TGTGCCAGCAGCCCTGGGACAGGGACTTATGAGCAGTTCTTC.

This clone has just a few counts. V usage is TRBV7-9 and J usage is TRBJ2-5; tentatively, D is TRBD2 (6 bases). CDR1 is SEHNR, CDR2 FQNEAQ, per germline (reference sequence). The CDR3 sequence is 13 residues long. The V gene lost 6 bases and the J gene lost 1 base, with 9 bases spanning the gap. Written as DNA, the CDR3 is TGTGCCAGCAGTGGAGGGGCCCAAGAGACCCAGTACTTC. Translation: CASSGGAQETQYF. Together with reference TRBV7-9 and TRBJ2-5, the CDR3 gives the full variable domain: DTGVSQNPRHKITKRGQNVTFRCDPISEHNRLYWYRQTLGQGPEFLTYFQNEAQLEKSRLLSDRFSAERPKGSFSTLEIQRTEQGDSAMYLCASSGGAQETQYFGPGTRLLVL.

This clone turned up a few times. The chain combines TRBV6-5 with TRBJ1-4; D remains ambiguous. CDR1 is MNHEY and CDR2 is SVGAGI in the germline V gene. The V end was cut by 7 bases, the J end by 3 bases, with 9 bases between. The CDR3 has 13 amino acids. The CDR3 bases are TGTGCCAGCAAAACAGCACCTAATGAAAAACTGTTTTTT. Translation: CASKTAPNEKLFF.

This clone was picked up a small number of times. For the CDR3, the DNA is TGTGCCAGCAGCTCACTCCGGGAAGGAGAGACCCAGTACTTC. It yields the protein CASSSLREGETQYF. This chain links TRBV5-6 with TRBJ2-5; possible D gene TRBD2, 5 bases. Per germline, CDR1 SGHDT and CDR2 YYEEEE. The CDR3 totals 14 residues. V was trimmed by 3 bases and J by 4 bases, leaving 13 bases between them. The full variable domain, with the rest looked up from reference TRBV5-6 and TRBJ2-5, is DAGVTQSPTHLIKTRGQQVTLRCSPKSGHDTVSWYQQALGQGPQFIFQYYEEEERQRGNFPDRFSGHQFPNYSSELNVNALLLGDSALYLCASSSLREGETQYFGPGTRLLVL.

This rearrangement joins TRBV2 to TRBJ2-3, with D possibly TRBD1 on 6 matching bases. CDR3 size: 17 residues. Germline loops: CDR1 SNHLY, CDR2 FYNNEI. Trimming stripped 2 bases from V and 6 bases from J, with 21 bases between. Written as DNA, the CDR3 is TGTGCCAGCAGTGAAAGGAGTGCAGGGGCCCTTCGGGATACGCAGTATTTT. It encodes CASSERSAGALRDTQYF.

This clone turned up a few times. This chain connects TRBV7-9 to TRBJ2-5, with 8 positions matching TRBD1. This CDR3 region has 16 residues. Trimming removed 0 bases from V and 4 bases from J; junction bases left unmatched: 7. CDR1 and CDR2 from the germline V gene are SEHNR and FQNEAQ (reference sequence). CDR3 DNA: TGTGCCAGCAGCTTAGCCCCGACAGGGGTCGGAGAGACCCAGTACTTC. Its protein product is CASSLAPTGVGETQYF.

V and J are TRBV7-2 and TRBJ2-3, with TRBD2 matching 9 bases. The germline V gene has CDR1 SGHTA and CDR2 FQGNSA. CDR3 length: 16 residues. With 1 base clipped from V and 1 base from J, the junction kept 3 bases outside the gene matches. The CDR3 spells CASSLGVAGGTDTQYF. Here the CDR3 DNA reads TGTGCCAGCAGCTTAGGAGTAGCGGGGGGCACAGATACGCAGTATTTT.

The CDR3 DNA reads as TGTGCCAGCAGTAGACAGTCTAACTATGGCTACACCTTC. It encodes CASSRQSNYGYTF. The chain combines TRBV27 with TRBJ1-2; a possible D gene is TRBD1 (5 bases). From germline, CDR1 is MNHEY and CDR2 SMNVEV (reference sequence). This CDR3 is built from 13 residues. The V end lost 5 bases, the J end lost 0 bases, and 7 bases lay between the germline ends.

This clone was seen only a few times. V gene TRBV20-1 combines with J gene TRBJ2-1; D not certain. The CDR3 sequence is 11 residues long. CDR1 and CDR2 from the germline V gene are DFQATT and SNEGSKA (reference sequence). Trimming shortened V by 3 bases and J by 6 bases, and 6 bases separated the two germline ends. CDR3 sequence reads: CSASSPNEQFF. CDR3 DNA sequence: TGCAGTGCTAGCAGCCCCAATGAGCAGTTCTTC.

This clone was counted between two and nine times. The chain combines TRBV5-1 with TRBJ2-1, with D unresolved. The CDR3 covers 15 residues. Trimming stripped 4 bases from V and 5 bases from J, with 16 bases between. Germline assignment: CDR1 SGHRS and CDR2 YFSETQ. DNA of the CDR3: TGCGCCAGCAGCCCTCACTTGGCGAACGACAATGAGCAGTTCTTC. Residues: CASSPHLANDNEQFF. The full variable domain, its missing parts supplied by reference TRBV5-1 and TRBJ2-1, is KAGVTQTPRYLIKTRGQQVTLSCSPISGHRSVSWYQQTPGQGLQFLFEYFSETQRNKGNFPGRFSGRQFSNSRSEMNVSTLELGDSALYLCASSPHLANDNEQFFGPGTRLTVL.

This clone was observed a few times. The CDR3 protein is CASSTPDRSSYNEQFF. The CDR3 coding sequence is TGTGCCAGCAGCACCCCGGACAGGAGCTCCTACAATGAGCAGTTCTTC. The chain joins TRBV7-2 to TRBJ2-1; 7 nucleotides line up with TRBD1. With V trimmed by 5 bases and J by 0 bases, 7 bases remained unmatched. The CDR3 is 16 residues long. Germline V gives CDR1 SGHTA, CDR2 FQGNSA.

This clone was counted between two and nine times. This rearrangement joins TRBV19 to TRBJ1-5; 7 bases align to TRBD1. V dropped 6 bases and J dropped 4; count of bases not matched to a gene: 6. Germline V gives CDR1 LNHDA, CDR2 SQIVND (reference sequence). The CDR3 is made up of 14 amino acids. The CDR3 coding sequence is TGTGCCAGTAGGACCGGACAGGCAAATCAGCCCCAGCATTTT. The encoded protein is CASRTGQANQPQHF.

This clone came up a few times. The CDR3 region has the DNA TGTGCCAGCAGCCACACAGAGTCCGACTTCACAGATACGCAGTATTTT. Its protein is CASSHTESDFTDTQYF. This chain joins TRBV7-2 and TRBJ2-3; D not certain. There are 16 residues in the CDR3. Trimming removed 5 bases at V and 2 bases at J, with 17 bases between. Looked up from germline, CDR1 is SGHTA and CDR2 is FQGNSA.

The CDR3 nucleotides are TGCAGCGGCGCGACAGGGGACGAGCAGTACTTC. This translates into CSGATGDEQYF. V and J are TRBV29-1 and TRBJ2-7; 8 bases are shared with TRBD1. CDR1 is SQVTM, CDR2 ANQGSEA, per germline. The CDR3 extends over 11 amino acids. J was trimmed by 5 bases and V by 7 bases; bases with no gene match: 4.

This clone occurred a few times. The chain uses TRBV6-5 and TRBJ1-6; TRBD1 matches 8 bases. V lost 2 bases and J lost 9; bases outside the gene matches: 9. Germline V gives CDR1 MNHEY, CDR2 SVGAGI. The CDR3 length is 16 residues. CDR3 loop: CASSYPGQGSSSPLHF. The CDR3 DNA reads as TGTGCCAGCAGTTACCCTGGACAGGGCTCGAGTTCACCCCTCCACTTT.

The sample holds a few counts of this clone. The chain joins TRBV15 to TRBJ2-1; D may correspond to TRBD1 or TRBD2 (5 bases each). V lost 0 bases to trimming and J lost 4 bases, with 10 bases between them. Looked up from germline, CDR1 is LNHNV and CDR2 is YYDKDF (reference sequence). The CDR3 spans 15 residues. The CDR3 here is CATSRDEGYYNEQFF. In nucleotides, the CDR3 is TGTGCCACCAGCAGAGATGAGGGGTATTACAATGAGCAGTTCTTC.

The chain has TRBV7-3 and TRBJ2-4, with 8 nucleotides matching TRBD1. The ends lost 9 bases at V and 3 bases at J; junction bases unmatched: 10. Germline CDR1 and CDR2: SGHTA and FQGTGA. This CDR3 comprises 15 residues. CDR3 amino acids: CARYQGAQDKNIQYF. CDR3 nucleotide sequence: TGTGCCAGATACCAGGGGGCGCAGGACAAAAACATTCAGTACTTC.

This sequence joins TRBV29-1 and TRBJ1-6, with no clear D. The V end was cut by 5 bases, the J end by 6 bases, with 11 bases between. In germline, CDR1 is SQVTM, CDR2 ANQGSEA. The CDR3 has 13 amino acids. CDR3 coding DNA: TGCAGCGTTCGCGGAGGAGTTAATTCACCCCTCCACTTT. Protein: CSVRGGVNSPLHF. The full variable domain, with the rest looked up from reference TRBV29-1 and TRBJ1-6, is SAVISQKPSRDICQRGTSLTIQCQVDSQVTMMFWYRQQPGQSLTLIATANQGSEATYESGFVIDKFPISRPNLTFSTLTVSNMSPEDSSIYLCSVRGGVNSPLHFGNGTRLTVT.

This clone was counted only a few times. The chain employs TRBV29-1 and TRBJ1-1, with 8 bases aligning to TRBD1. V shed 4 bases, J shed 2 bases, and the junction held 6 bases outside the gene matches. Germline V gene lookup returns CDR1 SQVTM and CDR2 ANQGSEA. CDR3 length equals 14 residues. In nucleotides, the CDR3 is TGCAGCGTTGTAGGTCAGGGGGCTAACACTGAAGCTTTCTTT. Protein: CSVVGQGANTEAFF.

There are a few counts of this clone. V and J are TRBV4-3 and TRBJ2-3, with a weak D call TRBD2 (7 bases). Germline V gene data show CDR1 as LGHNA and CDR2 as YSLEER. The CDR3 extends over 15 amino acids. Deletions cut 0 bases from V and 8 bases from J, with 15 bases between. The CDR3: CASSQDLLGGGTQYF. CDR3 DNA sequence: TGCGCCAGCAGCCAAGATCTCCTAGGGGGGGGTACGCAGTATTTT.

J is TRBJ2-7 and V is TRBV7-9; no reliable D call. The CDR3 length is 15 residues. Germline V gene lookup returns CDR1 SEHNR and CDR2 FQNEAQ (reference sequence). Trimming pared 0 bases from V and 3 bases from J, leaving 12 bases between. CDR3 DNA sequence: TGTGCCAGCAGCTTAGCCGGGCTTACGGGCTACGAGCAGTACTTC. Translating it yields CASSLAGLTGYEQYF.

This sequence joins TRBV5-4 and TRBJ1-1, with 7 nucleotides matching TRBD1. Trimming cost V 2 bases and J 5 bases; bases outside gene matches: 6. Germline assignment: CDR1 SGHNT and CDR2 YYREEE (reference sequence). The CDR3 contains 14 residues. CDR3 protein: CASSLQGSGTEAFF. For the CDR3, the DNA is TGTGCCAGCAGCTTACAGGGGAGTGGAACTGAAGCTTTCTTT.

This clone appeared a few times. The genes are TRBV9 and TRBJ1-3; D is possibly TRBD1 (5 bases). The germline gives CDR1 SGDLS, CDR2 YYNGEE. The CDR3 is made up of 15 amino acids. Between the trimmed V and J ends, which lost 0 bases and 3 bases, there was a span of 10 bases. DNA for the CDR3: TGTGCCAGCAGCGTAGTTGGGGCCGATGGAAACACCATATATTTT. Protein sequence: CASSVVGADGNTIYF.

With regard to this clone: Within the sample, other DNA sequences also encode this same CDR3. The rearrangement links TRBV29-1 to TRBJ1-1; D is uncertain. CDR3 length: 13 residues. Trimming removed 3 bases from V and 1 base from J, with 9 bases in between. Germline lookup yields CDR1 SQVTM and CDR2 ANQGSEA. In DNA, the CDR3 is TGCAGCGTTGAGGGCCGCGCGAACACTGAAGCTTTCTTT. This codes for CSVEGRANTEAFF.

This clone was observed a handful of times. The chain has TRBV14 and TRBJ2-1; D may be TRBD1 (6 bases). V dropped 1 base and J dropped 3 bases, with 7 bases sitting between them. The CDR3 covers 14 residues. Looked up from germline, CDR1 is SGHDN and CDR2 is FVKESK. The CDR3 spells CASSQGGHYNEQFF. The CDR3 nucleotides read TGTGCCAGCAGCCAAGGGGGACACTACAATGAGCAGTTCTTC.

The gene calls are TRBV5-6 and TRBJ2-2, with TRBD1 identical over 7 bases. The V segment lost 4 bases and the J segment 6 bases; nucleotides outside the gene matches: 15. The CDR3 consists of 17 residues. Germline V gene data show CDR1 as SGHDT and CDR2 as YYEEEE. The CDR3 nucleotides are TGTGCCAGCAGCCGACGGAAAACAGGGGCCGTGGCCGGGGAGCTGTTTTTT. Its protein product is CASSRRKTGAVAGELFF.

This chain links TRBV6-5 with TRBJ1-2; 8 bases align to TRBD1. With 6 bases clipped from V and 0 bases from J, the junction kept 6 bases outside the gene matches. This CDR3 is built from 15 residues. The germline CDR1 and CDR2 sequences are MNHEY and SVGAGI. The CDR3 region is CASRDRGRANYGYTF. The DNA for the CDR3 is TGTGCCAGCAGAGACAGGGGAAGGGCTAACTATGGCTACACCTTC.

V is TRBV5-4 and J is TRBJ2-1, with 9 bases lining up with TRBD1. Germline CDR1 is SGHNT and CDR2 is YYREEE (reference sequence). CDR3 length: 13 residues. V trimming: 4 bases; J trimming: 8 bases; junction bases outside the gene matches: 4. The CDR3 nucleotides read TGTGCCAGCAGCAGGGACAGGGACTATGAGCAGTTCTTC. This codes for CASSRDRDYEQFF.

This clone was counted only a few times. V gene TRBV18 combines with J gene TRBJ2-1, with D perhaps given as TRBD1 or TRBD2 (5 bases each). The CDR3 contains 14 residues. The germline V gene encodes CDR1 KGHSH and CDR2 LQKENI. Trimming pared 0 bases from V and 10 bases from J, leaving 13 bases between. As DNA, the CDR3 is TGTGCCAGCTCACCACCCCTAGCTGGGGGAGAGCAGTTCTTC. Protein sequence: CASSPPLAGGEQFF.

V and J are TRBV21-1 and TRBJ1-2. TRBV21-1 is noted as a pseudogene. The CDR3 has 12 amino acids. CDR3 nucleotide sequence: TGTGCCAGCAGCTCAGCGGGGGGAGGCTACACCTTC. Its translation: CASSSAGGGYTF.